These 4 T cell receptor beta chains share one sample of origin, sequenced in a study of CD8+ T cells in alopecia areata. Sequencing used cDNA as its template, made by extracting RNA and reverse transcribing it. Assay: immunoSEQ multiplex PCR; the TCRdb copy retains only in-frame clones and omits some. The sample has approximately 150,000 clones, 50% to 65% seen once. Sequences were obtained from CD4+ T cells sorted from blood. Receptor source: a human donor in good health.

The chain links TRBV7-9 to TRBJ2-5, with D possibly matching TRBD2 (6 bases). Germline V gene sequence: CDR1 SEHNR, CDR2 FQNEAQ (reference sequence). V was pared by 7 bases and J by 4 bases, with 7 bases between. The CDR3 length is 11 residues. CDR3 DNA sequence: TGTGCCAGCATGCGGGGAGAGACCCAGTACTTC. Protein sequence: CASMRGETQYF.

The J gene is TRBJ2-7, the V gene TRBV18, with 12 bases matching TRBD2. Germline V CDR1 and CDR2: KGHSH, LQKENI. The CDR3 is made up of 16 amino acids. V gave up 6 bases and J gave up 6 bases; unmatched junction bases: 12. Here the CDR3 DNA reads TGTGCCAGCTCGCAAGGACTAGCGGGAAGACTCGGCGAGCAGTACTTC. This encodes CASSQGLAGRLGEQYF.

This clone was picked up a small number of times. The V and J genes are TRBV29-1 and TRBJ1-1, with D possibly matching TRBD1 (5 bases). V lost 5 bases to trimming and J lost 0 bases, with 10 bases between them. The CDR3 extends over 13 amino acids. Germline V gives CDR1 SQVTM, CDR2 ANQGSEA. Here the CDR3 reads CSVYGTVNTEAFF. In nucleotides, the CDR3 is TGCAGCGTTTATGGGACGGTGAACACTGAAGCTTTCTTT.

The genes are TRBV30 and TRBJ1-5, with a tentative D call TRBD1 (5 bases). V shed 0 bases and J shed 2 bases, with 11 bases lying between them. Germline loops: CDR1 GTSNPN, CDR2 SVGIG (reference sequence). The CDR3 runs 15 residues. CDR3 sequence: CAWSVNLGGNQPQHF. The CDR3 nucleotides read TGTGCCTGGAGTGTAAACTTGGGGGGCAATCAGCCCCAGCATTTT.